The 30 T cell receptor beta chains below were found in one sample sequenced in a study of cytomegalovirus exposure and HLA in healthy donors. Assay: immunoSEQ multiplex PCR; the TCRdb copy retains only in-frame clones and omits some. The sample holds some 240,000 clones, less than 85% seen once. The sample consisted of PBMCs. The receptor source for this set is a woman between 18 and 29 years old in good health and CMV-seronegative.

V usage is TRBV2 and J usage is TRBJ1-4; 7 bases are shared with TRBD1. V lost 2 bases and J lost 8; bases outside the gene matches: 2. The germline V gene has CDR1 SNHLY and CDR2 FYNNEI. The CDR3 runs 13 residues. The chain's CDR3 is CASSESGGEKLFF. The CDR3 coding sequence is TGTGCCAGCAGTGAATCAGGGGGAGAAAAACTGTTTTTT.

The rearrangement uses TRBV4-2 and TRBJ1-1; 7 bases are shared with TRBD1. CDR1 is LGHNA, CDR2 YNFKEQ, per germline. The CDR3 totals 16 residues. V shed 0 bases and J 2 bases; nucleotides not matched to a gene: 6. Written as DNA, the CDR3 is TGTGCCAGCAGCCAAGATGGGAGGGGGCTCAACACTGAAGCTTTCTTT. It is translated as CASSQDGRGLNTEAFF.

The rearrangement uses TRBV29-1 and TRBJ2-1; 7 bases are a match to TRBD1. Trimming cost V 6 bases and J 2 bases; bases outside gene matches: 4. The CDR3 totals 13 residues. Germline V lookup: CDR1 SQVTM, CDR2 ANQGSEA. CDR3 DNA: TGCAGCGTCCAGACAGGGACCTACAATGAGCAGTTCTTC. It specifies CSVQTGTYNEQFF.

The chain recombines TRBV9 with TRBJ2-1; TRBD2 aligns across 8 bases. Trimming cost V 3 bases and J 2 bases; bases outside gene matches: 4. The CDR3 runs 15 residues. The germline V gene encodes CDR1 SGDLS and CDR2 YYNGEE. CDR3 nucleotide sequence: TGTGCCAGCAGCGCCCTAGCGGGTACCTACAATGAGCAGTTCTTC. Its protein is CASSALAGTYNEQFF.

The gene calls are TRBV5-6 and TRBJ2-1, with TRBD1 identical over 7 bases. CDR1 and CDR2 from the germline V gene are SGHDT and YYEEEE. After removal of 2 bases from V and 2 bases from J, the junction contained 7 bases not matched to a gene. CDR3 length: 16 residues. The CDR3 bases are TGTGCCAGCAGCTTAACAAACAGGGGAGCCTACAATGAGCAGTTCTTC. Residues: CASSLTNRGAYNEQFF.

A remark on this clone: The germline gene is not matched at one end of the junction; a read error may be the cause. J is TRBJ2-5 and V is TRBV7-7; a possible D gene is TRBD2 (6 bases). Germline CDR1 is SSHAT and CDR2 is FNYEAQ (reference sequence). The CDR3 totals 14 residues. The CDR3 protein is CASSSSGGGETQYF. CDR3 bases: TGTGCTAGCAGCTCCTCAGGTGGGGGGGAGACCCAGTACTTC. Filled out from reference TRBV7-7 and TRBJ2-5, the complete variable domain reads GAGVSQSPRYKVTKRGQDVTLRCDPISSHATLYWYQQALGQGPEFLTYFNYEAQPDKSGLPSDRFSAERPEGSISTLTIQRTEQRDSAMYRCASSSSGGGETQYFGPGTRLLVL.

V gene TRBV10-2 combines with J gene TRBJ1-2; possibly TRBD1 for D (6 bases). CDR1 WSHSY and CDR2 SAAADI come from the germline V gene. This CDR3 has 13 amino acids. The V end was cut by 7 bases, the J end by 7 bases, with 16 bases between. CDR3 DNA sequence: TGCGCCAGCAAGGGGACACTCCAGGGTGGCTACACCTTC. Translated, it gives CASKGTLQGGYTF.

The chain has TRBV9 and TRBJ2-2; TRBD2 aligns across 12 bases. The CDR3 runs 19 residues. Germline V gene sequence: CDR1 SGDLS, CDR2 YYNGEE. J was trimmed by 5 bases and V by 3 bases; bases with no gene match: 14. The CDR3 sequence: CASSGVPLAGGRGTGELFF. For the CDR3, the DNA is TGTGCCAGCAGCGGTGTACCCCTAGCGGGGGGGCGGGGAACCGGGGAGCTGTTTTTT.

V is TRBV27 and J is TRBJ2-1; 10 bases agree with TRBD2. Germline V gene lookup returns CDR1 MNHEY and CDR2 SMNVEV (reference sequence). The CDR3 covers 17 residues. V gave up 0 bases and J gave up 3 bases; unmatched junction bases: 5. CDR3: CASSLSVSGGFYNEQFF. CDR3 nucleotides: TGTGCCAGCAGTTTATCAGTTAGCGGGGGGTTCTACAATGAGCAGTTCTTC.

This chain connects TRBV18 to TRBJ1-5; 7 positions match TRBD1. Per germline, CDR1 KGHSH and CDR2 LQKENI. V lost 2 bases, J lost 1 base, and 2 bases stayed unmatched. The CDR3 runs 15 residues. This CDR3 reads CASSPVQGSNQPQHF. The CDR3 DNA follows: TGTGCCAGCTCACCAGTACAGGGGAGCAATCAGCCCCAGCATTTT.

The chain couples TRBV19 to TRBJ1-2; possibly TRBD1 for D (6 bases). The V end was cut by 3 bases, the J end by 2 bases, with 16 bases between. Germline CDR1 is LNHDA and CDR2 is SQIVND (reference sequence). The CDR3 spans 16 residues. CDR3 nucleotide sequence: TGTGCCAGTAGTATGTTGCGGGGGCGCTTCAACTATGGCTACACCTTC. It codes for CASSMLRGRFNYGYTF.

CDR3 sequence (DNA): TGTGCCAGCAGCCCCTGGAGGGCTAATGAAAAACTGTTTTTT. Its protein is CASSPWRANEKLFF. The V call is TRBV5-6, the J call TRBJ1-4, with D unresolved. Germline V gene lookup returns CDR1 SGHDT and CDR2 YYEEEE. Trimming stripped 4 bases from V and 3 bases from J, with 10 bases between. The CDR3 contains 14 residues.

This clone showed up just once. V and J are TRBV11-2 and TRBJ1-2, with D uncertain. Deletions cut 0 bases from V and 4 bases from J, with 6 bases between. The CDR3 runs to 13 residues. From germline, CDR1 is SGHAT and CDR2 FQNNGV. The CDR3 coding sequence is TGTGCCAGCAGCTTAGAAGATTCCTATGGCTACACCTTC. It encodes CASSLEDSYGYTF.

V usage is TRBV18 and J usage is TRBJ1-1; 8 positions match TRBD1. The CDR3 contains 12 residues. The J segment lost 8 bases and the V segment lost 3 bases, leaving 2 bases of the junction unmatched. CDR1 KGHSH and CDR2 LQKENI come from the germline V gene. In DNA form, the CDR3 reads TGTGCCAGCTCACCCTGGACAGGGGAAGCTTTCTTT. The encoded protein is CASSPWTGEAFF.

The chain joins TRBV5-1 to TRBJ2-2; TRBD1 matches 7 bases. Germline loops: CDR1 SGHRS, CDR2 YFSETQ. The CDR3 is 16 residues long. V was clipped by 4 bases and J by 3 bases; unmatched bases: 9. CDR3 amino acids: CASSPQGYRDTGELFF. Written as DNA, the CDR3 is TGCGCCAGCAGCCCACAGGGGTATAGAGACACCGGGGAGCTGTTTTTT.

The chain is built from TRBV27 and TRBJ2-1, with 7 positions matching TRBD1. The ends lost 3 bases at V and 3 bases at J; junction bases unmatched: 8. Germline CDR1 and CDR2: MNHEY and SMNVEV (reference sequence). This CDR3 comprises 16 residues. CDR3 amino acids: CASSFHRGEVYNEQFF. CDR3 coding DNA: TGTGCCAGCAGTTTTCACAGGGGCGAGGTCTACAATGAGCAGTTCTTC.

The gene calls are TRBV30 and TRBJ2-1; 8 nucleotides agree with TRBD1. CDR3 length equals 16 residues. Germline lookup yields CDR1 GTSNPN and CDR2 SVGIG (reference sequence). With 3 bases clipped from V and 0 bases from J, the junction kept 7 bases outside the gene matches. CDR3 sequence: CAWRAGGPSSYNEQFF. CDR3 bases: TGTGCCTGGAGGGCAGGGGGCCCGAGCTCCTACAATGAGCAGTTCTTC.

The chain joins TRBV30 to TRBJ2-2, with a weak D call TRBD2 (6 bases). From germline, CDR1 is GTSNPN and CDR2 SVGIG (reference sequence). The CDR3 extends over 12 amino acids. Trimming stripped 4 bases from V and 6 bases from J, with 9 bases between. The CDR3 here is CAWTWGAGELFF. CDR3 in DNA: TGTGCCTGGACCTGGGGGGCCGGGGAGCTGTTTTTT.

The chain combines TRBV2 with TRBJ1-5; D is unclear. This CDR3 has 16 residues. V was cut by 2 bases and J by 1 base, with 12 bases left in between. CDR1 SNHLY and CDR2 FYNNEI come from the germline V gene. CDR3 amino acids: CASSESAARSNQPQHF. The CDR3 bases are TGTGCCAGCAGTGAATCGGCAGCAAGGAGCAATCAGCCCCAGCATTTT.

The rearrangement joins TRBV5-1 to TRBJ1-4; 12 bases fit TRBD1. V lost 0 bases, J lost 8 bases, and 8 bases stayed unmatched. The CDR3 has 17 residues. The germline V gene has CDR1 SGHRS and CDR2 YFSETQ. This CDR3 is CASSLEVGGTGGEKLFF. The CDR3 region has the DNA TGCGCCAGCAGCTTGGAGGTTGGAGGGACAGGGGGCGAAAAACTGTTTTTT.

The genes are TRBV2 and TRBJ1-6, with 8 bases matching TRBD1. With 6 bases clipped from V and 5 bases from J, the junction kept 9 bases outside the gene matches. Germline V lookup: CDR1 SNHLY, CDR2 FYNNEI. CDR3 length equals 16 residues. The CDR3 is CASSPNRGSNNSPLHF. The CDR3 DNA reads TGTGCCAGCAGCCCCAACAGGGGGTCAAATAATTCACCCCTCCACTTT.

The chain carries TRBV5-1 and TRBJ2-1; tentative D call: TRBD1 (6 bases). Trimming stripped 2 bases from V and 3 bases from J, with 9 bases between. Germline values: CDR1 SGHRS, CDR2 YFSETQ. The CDR3 is made up of 14 amino acids. CDR3: CASSLIGGYNEQFF. The CDR3 region has the DNA TGCGCCAGCAGCTTAATAGGGGGCTACAATGAGCAGTTCTTC.

The chain uses TRBV4-1 and TRBJ1-1; D may be TRBD1 (5 bases). Trimming left V 4 bases short and J 2 bases short, with 14 bases between. The CDR3 contains 15 residues. The germline gives CDR1 MGHRA, CDR2 YSYEKL. In DNA form, the CDR3 reads TGCGCCAGCAGCCGGGCGCCCAGGGATAACACTGAAGCTTTCTTT. Its translation: CASSRAPRDNTEAFF.

Regarding this clone: A much more abundant neighbour one base away suggests this may be a read error. The V gene is TRBV11-2, the J gene TRBJ2-3; 9 nucleotides line up with TRBD1. This CDR3 is built from 15 residues. Germline assignment: CDR1 SGHAT and CDR2 FQNNGV. The ends lost 4 bases at V and 1 base at J; junction bases unmatched: 3. The CDR3 protein is CASSSRDRGTDTQYF. Here the CDR3 DNA reads TGTGCCAGCAGCTCCCGGGACAGGGGCACAGATACGCAGTATTTT.

The rearrangement joins TRBV4-2 to TRBJ2-5; possible D gene TRBD2, 6 bases. Looked up from germline, CDR1 is LGHNA and CDR2 is YNFKEQ. The ends were cut back, 3 bases at V and 5 bases at J, with 13 bases in the middle. This CDR3 is built from 14 residues. The CDR3 reads CASSHPGGRETQYF. The CDR3 DNA sequence: TGTGCCAGCAGCCATCCCGGGGGACGGGAGACCCAGTACTTC.

There are a few counts of this clone. This sequence joins TRBV9 and TRBJ1-1; TRBD1 is a possible D gene (6 bases). Trimming took 0 bases from V and 1 from J, leaving 10 bases between them. The CDR3 sequence is 15 residues long. CDR1 is SGDLS and CDR2 is YYNGEE in the germline V gene. CDR3 region: CASSVGGAPNTEAFF. CDR3 bases: TGTGCCAGCAGCGTAGGGGGGGCCCCGAACACTGAAGCTTTCTTT.

The V call is TRBV28, the J call TRBJ2-7; 8 positions match TRBD2. CDR1 is MDHEN and CDR2 is SYDVKM in the germline V gene. The ends lost 5 bases at V and 1 base at J; junction bases unmatched: 4. CDR3 size: 14 residues. The DNA for the CDR3 is TGTGCCAGCAGTACGACGGGGGGGTCCTACGAGCAGTACTTC. The encoded protein is CASSTTGGSYEQYF.

The chain carries TRBV9 and TRBJ1-1; weak D call: TRBD1 (6 bases). Germline V lookup: CDR1 SGDLS, CDR2 YYNGEE. Between the trimmed V and J ends, which lost 3 bases and 5 bases, there was a span of 14 bases. The length of the CDR3 is 14 residues. CDR3 DNA: TGTGCCAGCAGCGCTAACAGGGATGGGACTGAAGCTTTCTTT. It translates to CASSANRDGTEAFF.

This chain uses TRBV6-1 with TRBJ1-5; unclear D gene. V was cut by 0 bases and J by 0 bases, with 12 bases left in between. CDR1 is MNHNS and CDR2 is SASEGT in the germline V gene. This CDR3 is 17 amino acids long. CDR3 loop: CASSEAPSIFSNQPQHF. For the CDR3, the DNA is TGTGCCAGCAGTGAAGCGCCTTCCATTTTTAGCAATCAGCCCCAGCATTTT.

The chain carries TRBV10-2 and TRBJ2-5; no firm D call. This CDR3 has 11 amino acids. V shed 4 bases and J shed 3 bases, with 3 bases lying between them. Germline-derived CDR1 and CDR2 are WSHSY and SAAADI. This CDR3 reads CASSAKETQYF. The CDR3, as DNA: TGCGCCAGCAGTGCCAAAGAGACCCAGTACTTC.